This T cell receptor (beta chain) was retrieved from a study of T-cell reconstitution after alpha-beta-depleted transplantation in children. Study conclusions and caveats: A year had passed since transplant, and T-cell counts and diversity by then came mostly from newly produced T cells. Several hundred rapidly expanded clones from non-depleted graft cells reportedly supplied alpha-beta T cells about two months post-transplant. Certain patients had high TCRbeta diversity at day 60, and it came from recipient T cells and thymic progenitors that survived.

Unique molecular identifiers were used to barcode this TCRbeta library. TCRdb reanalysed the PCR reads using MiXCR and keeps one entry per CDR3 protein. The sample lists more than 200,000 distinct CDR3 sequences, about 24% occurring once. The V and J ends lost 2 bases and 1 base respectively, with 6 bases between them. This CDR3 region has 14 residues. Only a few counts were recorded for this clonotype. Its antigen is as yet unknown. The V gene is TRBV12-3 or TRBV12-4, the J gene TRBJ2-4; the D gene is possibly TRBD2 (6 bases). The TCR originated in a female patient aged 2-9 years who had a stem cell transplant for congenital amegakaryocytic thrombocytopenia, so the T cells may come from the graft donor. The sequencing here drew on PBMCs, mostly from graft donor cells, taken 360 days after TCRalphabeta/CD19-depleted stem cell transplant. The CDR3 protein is CASSLRGAKNIQYF. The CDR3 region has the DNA TGTGCCAGCAGTTTACGGGGGGCCAAAAACATTCAGTACTTC.